The present TCR beta chain was sequenced within a study of CD8 T cells in Susac syndrome (dated by TCRdb to about 2019). The study in broad terms: The study used repertoire sequencing to test whether antigen drove CD8+ T cell activation and differentiation in Susac syndrome. CD8+ T cell repertoire clonality was compared between over 9 healthy donors, approximately 14 Susac syndrome patients and approximately 16 multiple sclerosis patients. What the work shows at the level of the full study, not this receptor alone: The study acknowledged that relatively few individuals were included in the TCR sequencing and HLA analysis.

Peripheral blood CD8+ and CD4+ T cells from healthy donors, Susac syndrome patients and multiple sclerosis patients were profiled using high-throughput TCR beta sequencing. Treatment-naive patients with stable or active relapsing-remitting disease fulfilling revised McDonald criteria were used as multiple sclerosis controls. Bulk CD8+ and CD4+ T cells were purified by magnetic negative isolation, whereas CD8+ TEMRA cells were enriched by FACS. Blood was collected in EDTA tubes and processed within 24 hours, with PBMCs isolated through density gradient centrifugation. PBMCs intended for TCR sequencing were frozen in liquid nitrogen and were later thawed in a 37 degrees C water bath. Purity of sorted or isolated CD4+, CD8+ and CD8+ TEMRA cells was at least 90%. With regard to this clonotype: Its antigen has not been determined. Per-base quality was not reported, and no clone a single base away is much larger than it.

The CDR3 spans 18 residues, from the cysteine through the phenylalanine. Kept here is only the CDR3 DNA, which spans 54 bases and is read in frame from base 1. Trimming accounts for 5 bases at V and 8 bases at J, while the number of junction bases matched to no gene is 16. The germline V gene gives CDR1 as SGHTA and CDR2 as FQGTGA. RNA was extracted using the RNeasy kit, and roughly 0.5 to 1 microgram was reverse transcribed with random hexamers. TCR beta CDR3 regions were amplified with the immunoSEQ multiplex PCR assay covering 54 Vbeta and 13 Jbeta segments. Bias from PCR amplification was corrected by using a synthetic template baseline for primer optimization and for computational correction. The study's processing was this. Only productive sequences were kept, with reads annotated to V, D and J genes according to IMGT and analyzed in immunoSEQ Analyzer. Clonality was calculated as one minus the Shannon entropy normalized by log2 of the number of productive unique sequences. For each patient and control, public and private clones were evaluated within the 100 most prevalent clones. A clone was defined as Susac-specific if it was absent from the healthy and MS cohorts, from about 1,100 published viral clones and from other ImmuneACCESS disease sequences. The public reads were run again by TCRdb, first through fastp at Q25 and then through MiXCR, and only productive beta chains were kept. Identical CDR3 proteins give one entry, which carries the most common genes and DNA. TCRdb, not the original authors, processed these V and J calls. Present in this sample are about 290,000 distinct CDR3 sequences, approximately 91% of which were seen just once. Clones ranked in the top ten supply roughly 0.2% of the sample.

The sequenced sample consisted of CD8+ T cells from PBMCs. This sequence was found in a human donor with multiple sclerosis. The sequence is built from TRBV7-3 and TRBJ2-1, and 12 junction bases match TRBD2. CDR3 region: CASSPSGLAGLPRDEQFF. Read as DNA, the sequence is TGTGCCAGCAGCCCCAGCGGACTAGCGGGGTTACCAAGGGATGAGCAGTTCTTC.